This T cell receptor beta chain was identified during a study of shared clonotypes between healthy human individuals. Findings of the study overall: In a few donors, approximately 5% of naive CD4 clonotypes appeared in common.

The method was immunoSEQ multiplex PCR; TCRdb's version includes in-frame clones alone and lacks a portion of them. Seen here are over 850,000 clones, around 78% observed once, and the top ten hold about 0.52%. The V segment lost 8 bases and the J segment 6 bases; nucleotides outside the gene matches: 13. The CDR3 consists of 17 residues. In germline, CDR1 is LNHDA, CDR2 SQIVND (reference sequence). On this clone: Its antigen remains unidentified.

Specimen: memory CD4+ T cells from PBMCs. Indicated subset: CD45RA-negative fraction. This sequence joins TRBV19 and TRBJ2-2; 12 bases match TRBD2. This receptor was identified in a young man in good health. Some clones in this sample may be carry-over from other donors' samples. The CDR3 region has the DNA TGTGCCAGTCGACGACTAGCGGGAGTGAGAAACGCCGGGGAGCTGTTTTTT. This encodes CASRRLAGVRNAGELFF.